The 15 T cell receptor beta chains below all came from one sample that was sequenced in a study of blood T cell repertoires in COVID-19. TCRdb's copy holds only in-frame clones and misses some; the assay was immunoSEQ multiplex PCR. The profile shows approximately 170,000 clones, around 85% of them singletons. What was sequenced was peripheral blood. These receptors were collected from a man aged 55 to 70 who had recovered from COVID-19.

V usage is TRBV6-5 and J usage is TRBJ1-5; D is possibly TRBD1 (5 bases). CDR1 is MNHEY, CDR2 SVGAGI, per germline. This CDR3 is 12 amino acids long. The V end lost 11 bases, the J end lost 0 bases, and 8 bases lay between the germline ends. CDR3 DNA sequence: TGTGCCGCTGGACATAGCAATCAGCCCCAGCATTTT. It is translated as CAAGHSNQPQHF.

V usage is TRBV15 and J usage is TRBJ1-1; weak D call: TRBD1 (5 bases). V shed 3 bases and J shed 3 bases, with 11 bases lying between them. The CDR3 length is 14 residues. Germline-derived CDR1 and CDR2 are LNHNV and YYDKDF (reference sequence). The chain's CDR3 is CATSRDQGYTEAFF. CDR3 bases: TGTGCCACCAGCAGGGATCAGGGTTACACTGAAGCTTTCTTT.

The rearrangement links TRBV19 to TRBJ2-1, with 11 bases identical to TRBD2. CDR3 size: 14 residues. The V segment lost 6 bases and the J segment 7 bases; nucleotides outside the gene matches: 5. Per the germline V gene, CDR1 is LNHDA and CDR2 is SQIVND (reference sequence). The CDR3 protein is CASSLAGGWNEQFF. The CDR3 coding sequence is TGTGCCAGTAGCCTAGCGGGGGGATGGAATGAGCAGTTCTTC.

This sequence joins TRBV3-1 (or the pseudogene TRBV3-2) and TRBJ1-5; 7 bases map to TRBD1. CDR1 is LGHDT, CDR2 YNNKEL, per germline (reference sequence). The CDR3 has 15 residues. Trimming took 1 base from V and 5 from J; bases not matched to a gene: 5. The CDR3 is CASSQAAGGDQPQHF. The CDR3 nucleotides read TGTGCCAGCAGCCAAGCGGCAGGGGGTGATCAGCCCCAGCATTTT.

This CDR3 is CATSYLAGSTDTQYF. CDR3 nucleotides: TGTGCCACCAGTTACCTAGCGGGGAGCACAGATACGCAGTATTTT. This rearrangement joins TRBV15 to TRBJ2-3; 9 nucleotides match TRBD2. The CDR3 covers 15 residues. From germline, CDR1 is LNHNV and CDR2 YYDKDF (reference sequence). V was clipped by 6 bases and J by 0 bases; unmatched bases: 4.

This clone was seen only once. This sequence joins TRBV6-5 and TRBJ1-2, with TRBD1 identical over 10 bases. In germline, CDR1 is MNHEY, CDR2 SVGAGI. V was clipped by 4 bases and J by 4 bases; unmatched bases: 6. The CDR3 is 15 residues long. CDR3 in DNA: TGTGCCAGCAGTTTCTACGACAGGGGGCTCTATGGCTACACCTTC. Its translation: CASSFYDRGLYGYTF.

CDR3 sequence reads: CASSQGSTEAFF. CDR3 sequence (DNA): TGTGCCAGCAGCCAAGGGAGCACTGAAGCTTTCTTT. The genes are TRBV3-1 (or the pseudogene TRBV3-2) and TRBJ1-1, with no clear D. V lost 1 base and J 4 bases, leaving 4 bases between the germline ends. CDR1 is LGHDT, CDR2 YNNKEL, per germline (reference sequence). The CDR3 has 12 residues.

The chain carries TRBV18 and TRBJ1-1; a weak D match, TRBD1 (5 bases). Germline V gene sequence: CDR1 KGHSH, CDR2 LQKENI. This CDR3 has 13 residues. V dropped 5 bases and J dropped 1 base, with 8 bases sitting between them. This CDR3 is CASSKTANTEAFF. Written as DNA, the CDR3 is TGTGCCAGCTCAAAGACAGCGAACACTGAAGCTTTCTTT.

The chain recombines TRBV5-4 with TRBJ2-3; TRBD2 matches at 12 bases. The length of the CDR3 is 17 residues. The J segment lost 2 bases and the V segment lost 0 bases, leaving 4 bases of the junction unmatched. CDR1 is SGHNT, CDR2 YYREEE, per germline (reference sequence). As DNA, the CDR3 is TGTGCCAGCAGCTTGGAAGGACTAGCGGGGCCCACAGATACGCAGTATTTT. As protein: CASSLEGLAGPTDTQYF.

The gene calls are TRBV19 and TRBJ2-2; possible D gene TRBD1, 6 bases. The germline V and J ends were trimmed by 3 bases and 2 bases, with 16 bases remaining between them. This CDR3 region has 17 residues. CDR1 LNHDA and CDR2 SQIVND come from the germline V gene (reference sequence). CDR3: CASSIHRERGNTGELFF. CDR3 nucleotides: TGTGCCAGTAGTATCCACAGGGAGAGAGGAAACACCGGGGAGCTGTTTTTT.

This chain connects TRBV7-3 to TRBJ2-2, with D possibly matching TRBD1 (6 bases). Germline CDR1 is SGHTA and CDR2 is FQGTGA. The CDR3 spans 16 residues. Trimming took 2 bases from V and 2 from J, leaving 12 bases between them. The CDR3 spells CASSLRQALNTGELFF. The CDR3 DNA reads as TGTGCCAGCAGCTTACGACAGGCATTAAACACCGGGGAGCTGTTTTTT. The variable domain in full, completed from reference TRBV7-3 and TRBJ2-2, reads GAGVSQTPSNKVTEKGKYVELRCDPISGHTALYWYRQSLGQGPEFLIYFQGTGAADDSGLPNDRFFAVRPEGSVSTLKIQRTERGDSAVYLCASSLRQALNTGELFFGEGSRLTVL.

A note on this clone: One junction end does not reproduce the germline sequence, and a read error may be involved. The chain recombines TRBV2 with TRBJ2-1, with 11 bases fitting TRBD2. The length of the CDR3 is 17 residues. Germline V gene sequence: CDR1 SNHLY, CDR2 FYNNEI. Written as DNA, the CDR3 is TGTGCCAGCAGGGAAGGGCCTAGCGGGGGGCCTTACAATGAGCAGTTCTTC. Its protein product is CASREGPSGGPYNEQFF. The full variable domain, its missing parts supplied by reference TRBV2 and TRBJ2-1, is EPEVTQTPSHQVTQMGQEVILRCVPISNHLYFYWYRQILGQKVEFLVSFYNNEISEKSEIFDDQFSVERPDGSNFTLKIRSTKLEDSAMYFCASREGPSGGPYNEQFFGPGTRLTVL.

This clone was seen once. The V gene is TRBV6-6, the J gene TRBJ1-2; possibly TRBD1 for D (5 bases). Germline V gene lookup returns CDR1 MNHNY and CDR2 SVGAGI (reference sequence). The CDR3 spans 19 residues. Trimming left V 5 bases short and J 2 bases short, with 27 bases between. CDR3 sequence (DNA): TGTGCCAGCAGTCGAACATCAAAACTCTCAGGGTCCCCAAACTATGGCTACACCTTC. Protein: CASSRTSKLSGSPNYGYTF.

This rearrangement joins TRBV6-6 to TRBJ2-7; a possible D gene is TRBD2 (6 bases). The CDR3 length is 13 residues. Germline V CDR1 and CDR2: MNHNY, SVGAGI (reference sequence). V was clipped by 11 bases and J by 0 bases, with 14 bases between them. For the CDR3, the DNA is TGTGCCCACGGGACTTCGAGCTCCTACGAGCAGTACTTC. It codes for CAHGTSSSYEQYF.

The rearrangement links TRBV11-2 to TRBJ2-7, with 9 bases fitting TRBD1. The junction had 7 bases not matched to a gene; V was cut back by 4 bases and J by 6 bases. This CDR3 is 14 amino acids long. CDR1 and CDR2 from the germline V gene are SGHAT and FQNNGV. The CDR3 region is CASSSTGGSTEQYF. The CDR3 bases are TGTGCCAGCAGCTCGACAGGGGGGTCAACCGAGCAGTACTTC.